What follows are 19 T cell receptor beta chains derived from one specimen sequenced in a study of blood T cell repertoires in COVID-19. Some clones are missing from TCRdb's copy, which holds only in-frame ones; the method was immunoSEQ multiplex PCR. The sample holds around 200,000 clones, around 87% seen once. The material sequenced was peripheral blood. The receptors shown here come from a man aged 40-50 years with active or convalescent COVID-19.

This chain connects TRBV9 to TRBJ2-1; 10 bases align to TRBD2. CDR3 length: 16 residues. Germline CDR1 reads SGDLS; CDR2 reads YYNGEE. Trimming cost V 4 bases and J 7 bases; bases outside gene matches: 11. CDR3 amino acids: CASSQYAAGGYNEQFF. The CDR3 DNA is TGTGCCAGCAGCCAGTACGCAGCGGGGGGGTATAATGAGCAGTTCTTC.

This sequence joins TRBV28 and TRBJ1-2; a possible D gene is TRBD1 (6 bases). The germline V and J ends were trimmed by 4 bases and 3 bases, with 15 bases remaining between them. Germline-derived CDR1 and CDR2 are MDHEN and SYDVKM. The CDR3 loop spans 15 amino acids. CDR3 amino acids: CASSSLGQTDYGYTF. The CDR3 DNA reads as TGTGCCAGCAGTTCCCTCGGACAGACTGACTATGGCTACACCTTC.

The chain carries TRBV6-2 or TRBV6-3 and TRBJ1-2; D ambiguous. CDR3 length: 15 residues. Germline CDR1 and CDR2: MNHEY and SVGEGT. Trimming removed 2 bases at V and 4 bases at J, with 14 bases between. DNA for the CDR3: TGTGCCAGCAGTTACCATGTCGGGGAACCCTATGGCTACACCTTC. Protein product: CASSYHVGEPYGYTF.

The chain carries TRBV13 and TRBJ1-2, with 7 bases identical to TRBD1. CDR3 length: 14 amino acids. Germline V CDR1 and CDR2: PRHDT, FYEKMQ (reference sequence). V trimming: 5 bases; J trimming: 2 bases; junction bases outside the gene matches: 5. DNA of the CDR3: TGTGCCAGCAGCGCCCAGACAGGGAACTATGGCTACACCTTC. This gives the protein CASSAQTGNYGYTF.

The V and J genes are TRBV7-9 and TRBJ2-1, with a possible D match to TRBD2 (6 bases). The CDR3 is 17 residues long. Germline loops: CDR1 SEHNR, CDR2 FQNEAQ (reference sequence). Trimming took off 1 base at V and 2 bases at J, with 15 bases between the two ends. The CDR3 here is CASSLVPGTHPYNEQFF. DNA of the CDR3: TGTGCCAGCAGCTTAGTTCCCGGGACTCATCCCTACAATGAGCAGTTCTTC.

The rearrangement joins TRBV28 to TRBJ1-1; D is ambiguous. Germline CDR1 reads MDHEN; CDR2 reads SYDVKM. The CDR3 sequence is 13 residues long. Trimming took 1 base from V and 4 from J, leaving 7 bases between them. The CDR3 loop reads CASSLSGGTEAFF. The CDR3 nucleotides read TGTGCCAGCAGTTTATCAGGTGGCACTGAAGCTTTCTTT.

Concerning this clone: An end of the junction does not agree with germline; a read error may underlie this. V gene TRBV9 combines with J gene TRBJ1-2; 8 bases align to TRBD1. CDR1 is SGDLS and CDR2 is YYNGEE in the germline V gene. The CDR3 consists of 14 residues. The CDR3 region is CASSSQPGQVNFIF. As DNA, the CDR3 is TGTGCCAGCAGCTCCCAACCGGGACAGGTCAATTTCATCTTC.

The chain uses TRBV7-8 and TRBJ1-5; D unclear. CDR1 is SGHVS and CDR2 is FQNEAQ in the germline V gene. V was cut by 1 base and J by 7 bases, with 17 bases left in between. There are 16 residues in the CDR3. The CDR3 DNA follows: TGTGCCAGCAGCTTAGGCCGGGAAATAGTCGTGCAGCCCCAGCATTTT. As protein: CASSLGREIVVQPQHF.

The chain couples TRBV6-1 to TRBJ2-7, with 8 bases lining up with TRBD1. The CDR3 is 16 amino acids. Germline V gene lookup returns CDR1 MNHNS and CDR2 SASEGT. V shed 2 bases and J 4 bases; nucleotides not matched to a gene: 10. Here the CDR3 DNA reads TGTGCCAGCAGTGAATGGTCGGACAGGGTAACTTACGAGCAGTACTTC. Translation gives CASSEWSDRVTYEQYF.

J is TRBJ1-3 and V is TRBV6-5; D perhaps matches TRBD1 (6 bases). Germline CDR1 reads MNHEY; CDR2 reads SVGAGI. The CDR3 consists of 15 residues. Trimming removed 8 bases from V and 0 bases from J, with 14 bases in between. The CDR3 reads CASQTGLSSGNTIYF. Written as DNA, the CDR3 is TGTGCCAGCCAGACAGGCCTAAGCTCTGGAAACACCATATATTTT.

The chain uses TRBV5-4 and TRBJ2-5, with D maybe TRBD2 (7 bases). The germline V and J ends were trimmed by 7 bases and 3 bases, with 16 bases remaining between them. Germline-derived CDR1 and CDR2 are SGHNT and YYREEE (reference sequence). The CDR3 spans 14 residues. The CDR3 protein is CASAIGGAKETQYF. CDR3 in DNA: TGTGCCAGCGCTATAGGGGGGGCTAAAGAGACCCAGTACTTC.

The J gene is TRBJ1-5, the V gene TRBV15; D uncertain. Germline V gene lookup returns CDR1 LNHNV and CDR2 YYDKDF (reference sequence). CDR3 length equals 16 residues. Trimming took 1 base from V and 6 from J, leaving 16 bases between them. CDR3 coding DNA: TGTGCCACCAGCAGAGCATCAGATCCAACAACTCAGCCCCAGCATTTT. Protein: CATSRASDPTTQPQHF.

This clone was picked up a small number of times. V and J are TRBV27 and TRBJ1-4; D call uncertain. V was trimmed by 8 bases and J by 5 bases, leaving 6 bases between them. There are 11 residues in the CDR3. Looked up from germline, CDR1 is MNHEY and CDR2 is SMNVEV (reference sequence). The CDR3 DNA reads TGTGCCAGCCGGGGAAATGAAAAACTGTTTTTT. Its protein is CASRGNEKLFF. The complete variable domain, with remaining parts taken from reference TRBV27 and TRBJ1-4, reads EAQVTQNPRYLITVTGKKLTVTCSQNMNHEYMSWYRQDPGLGLRQIYYSMNVEVTDKGDVPEGYKVSRKEKRNFPLILESPSPNQTSLYFCASRGNEKLFFGSGTQLSVL.

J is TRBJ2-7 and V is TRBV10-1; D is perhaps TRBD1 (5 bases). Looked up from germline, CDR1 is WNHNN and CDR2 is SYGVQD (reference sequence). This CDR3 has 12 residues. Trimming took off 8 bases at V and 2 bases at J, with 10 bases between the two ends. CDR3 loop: CASGQGTYEQYF. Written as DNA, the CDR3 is TGCGCCAGCGGCCAGGGAACCTACGAGCAGTACTTC.

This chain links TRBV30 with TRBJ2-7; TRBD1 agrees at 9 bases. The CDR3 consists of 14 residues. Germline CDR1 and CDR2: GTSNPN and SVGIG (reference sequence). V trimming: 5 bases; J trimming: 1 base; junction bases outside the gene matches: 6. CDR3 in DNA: TGTGCCTGGGGAGCCGGGACAGGGTCCTACGAGCAGTACTTC. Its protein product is CAWGAGTGSYEQYF.

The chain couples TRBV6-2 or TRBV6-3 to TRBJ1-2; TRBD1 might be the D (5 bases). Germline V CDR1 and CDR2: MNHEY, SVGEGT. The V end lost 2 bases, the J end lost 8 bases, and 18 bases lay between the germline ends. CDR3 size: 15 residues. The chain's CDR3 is CASSYPQGQLRGYTF. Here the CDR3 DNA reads TGTGCCAGCAGTTACCCCCAGGGCCAACTGCGAGGCTACACCTTC.

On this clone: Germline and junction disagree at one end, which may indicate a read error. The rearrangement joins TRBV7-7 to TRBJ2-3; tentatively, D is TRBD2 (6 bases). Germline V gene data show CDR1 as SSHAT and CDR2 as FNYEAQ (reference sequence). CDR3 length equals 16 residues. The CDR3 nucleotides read TGTGCTAGCAGCTTACGGAGGGGTTTAAGCACAGATACGCAGTATTTT. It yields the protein CASSLRRGLSTDTQYF.

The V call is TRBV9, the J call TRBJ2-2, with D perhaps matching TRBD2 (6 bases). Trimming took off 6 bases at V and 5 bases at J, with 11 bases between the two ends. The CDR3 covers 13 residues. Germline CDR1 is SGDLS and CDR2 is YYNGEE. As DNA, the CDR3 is TGTGCCAGCACTGGGGGGAGGACCGGGGAGCTGTTTTTT. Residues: CASTGGRTGELFF. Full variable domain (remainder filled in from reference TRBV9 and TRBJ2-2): DSGVTQTPKHLITATGQRVTLRCSPRSGDLSVYWYQQSLDQGLQFLIQYYNGEERAKGNILERFSAQQFPDLHSELNLSSLELGDSALYFCASTGGRTGELFFGEGSRLTVL.

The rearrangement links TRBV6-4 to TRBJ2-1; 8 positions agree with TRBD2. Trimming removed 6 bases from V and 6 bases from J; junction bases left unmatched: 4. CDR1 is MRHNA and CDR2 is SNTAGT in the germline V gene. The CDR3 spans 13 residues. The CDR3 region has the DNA TGTGCCAGCAGCGCCGGGACTAGCAATGAGCAGTTCTTC. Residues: CASSAGTSNEQFF.